This section outlines one TCR beta chain sequence together with its context. Sequencing was performed with immunoSEQ multiplex PCR; in TCRdb, only in-frame clones are kept and a portion is missing. In the table there are hundreds of thousands of clones, around 87% of which are singletons. V lost 1 base and J 2 bases, leaving 9 bases between the germline ends. CDR3 length: 14 residues. The germline gives CDR1 SGHAT, CDR2 FQNNGV. The data were obtained in a study of shared T cell receptors in the human thymus. Separately, the same data were catalogued under a study of human thymus T cells.

The chain links TRBV11-2 to TRBJ2-7, with D uncertain. The receptor was derived from a boy under two years old with a congenital heart defect. Specimen: thymocytes. The CDR3 sequence is CASSLAESPYEQYF. The CDR3, as DNA: TGTGCCAGCAGCTTAGCGGAGTCTCCCTACGAGCAGTACTTC.